This T cell receptor beta chain emerged from a study of shared clonotypes between healthy human individuals. Concerning this clone itself: What it binds is not known.

Assay used: immunoSEQ multiplex PCR; TCRdb lists only in-frame clones, some missing. The profile shows about 680,000 clones, roughly 78% of them singletons. The study's findings and limits: Rarefaction analysis demonstrated incomplete sorted-subset sequencing notwithstanding large depth. Non-shared clonotypes had lower generation probabilities than clonotypes shared by all four sorted-subset donors.

Germline lookup yields CDR1 SGHRS and CDR2 YFSETQ. V lost 2 bases and J 0 bases, leaving 8 bases between the germline ends. The CDR3 is 15 residues long. This clonotype was obtained from a woman aged 25-40 years in good health. J is TRBJ2-2 and V is TRBV5-1; no definite D call. Sequenced: memory CD4+ T cells sorted from blood. This sample's subset: CD45RA-negative fraction. The CDR3 region has the DNA TGCGCCAGCAGCTTCGACCCATCGAACACCGGGGAGCTGTTTTTT. Protein product: CASSFDPSNTGELFF.